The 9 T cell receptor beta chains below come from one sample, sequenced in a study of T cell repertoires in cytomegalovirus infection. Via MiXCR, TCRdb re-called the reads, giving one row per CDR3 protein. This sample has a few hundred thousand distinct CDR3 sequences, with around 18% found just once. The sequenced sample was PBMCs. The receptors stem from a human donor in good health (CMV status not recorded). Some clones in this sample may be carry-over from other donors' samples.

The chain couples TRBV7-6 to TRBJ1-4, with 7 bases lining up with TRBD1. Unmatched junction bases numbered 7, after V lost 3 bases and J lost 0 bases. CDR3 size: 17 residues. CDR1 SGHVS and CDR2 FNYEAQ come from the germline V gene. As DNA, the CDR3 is TGTGCCAGCAGCTTTCGAGGGGGCCAGGCAACTAATGAAAAACTGTTTTTT. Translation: CASSFRGGQATNEKLFF.

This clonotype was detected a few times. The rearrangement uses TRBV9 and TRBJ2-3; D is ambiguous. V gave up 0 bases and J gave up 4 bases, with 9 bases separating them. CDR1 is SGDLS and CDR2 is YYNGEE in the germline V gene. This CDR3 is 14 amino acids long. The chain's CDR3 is CASSVASAPDTQYF. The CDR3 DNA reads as TGTGCCAGCAGCGTAGCCAGCGCCCCAGATACGCAGTATTTT.

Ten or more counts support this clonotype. CDR3 coding DNA: TGTGCCAGCAGCCACGGGGGGTTCGCGGATACGCAGTATTTT. It yields the protein CASSHGGFADTQYF. This chain connects TRBV5-6 to TRBJ2-3, with 7 nucleotides matching TRBD2. This CDR3 is 14 amino acids long. Germline-derived CDR1 and CDR2 are SGHDT and YYEEEE. V shed 4 bases, J shed 6 bases, and the junction held 8 bases outside the gene matches.

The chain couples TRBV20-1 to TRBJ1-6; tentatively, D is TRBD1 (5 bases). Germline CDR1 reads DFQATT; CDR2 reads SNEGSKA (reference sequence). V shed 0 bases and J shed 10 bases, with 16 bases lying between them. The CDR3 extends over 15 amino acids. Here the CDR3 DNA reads TGCAGTGCTAGAGATTTGGGGGGGACGGGCTCACCCCTCCACTTT. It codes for CSARDLGGTGSPLHF.

CDR3 nucleotides: TGTGCCAGCAGCTTAGTTCACGGCCTTAGAAACACCATATATTTT. Its protein is CASSLVHGLRNTIYF. This chain joins TRBV11-2 and TRBJ1-3; D not resolved. V was cut by 1 base and J by 5 bases, with 12 bases left in between. The CDR3 has 15 residues. Germline CDR1 and CDR2: SGHAT and FQNNGV.

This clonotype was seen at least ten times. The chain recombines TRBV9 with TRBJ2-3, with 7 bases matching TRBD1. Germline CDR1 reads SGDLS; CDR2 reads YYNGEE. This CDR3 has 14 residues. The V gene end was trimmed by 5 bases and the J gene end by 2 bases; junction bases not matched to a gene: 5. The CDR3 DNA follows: TGTGCCAGCAGTCCCGGGACAGTCACAGATACGCAGTATTTT. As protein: CASSPGTVTDTQYF.

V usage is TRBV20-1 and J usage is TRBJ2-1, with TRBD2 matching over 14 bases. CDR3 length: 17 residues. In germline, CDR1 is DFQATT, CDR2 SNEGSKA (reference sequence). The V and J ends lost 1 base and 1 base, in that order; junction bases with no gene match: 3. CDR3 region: CSARGLAGGNSYNEQFF. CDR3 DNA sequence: TGCAGTGCTAGAGGACTAGCGGGGGGGAATTCCTACAATGAGCAGTTCTTC.

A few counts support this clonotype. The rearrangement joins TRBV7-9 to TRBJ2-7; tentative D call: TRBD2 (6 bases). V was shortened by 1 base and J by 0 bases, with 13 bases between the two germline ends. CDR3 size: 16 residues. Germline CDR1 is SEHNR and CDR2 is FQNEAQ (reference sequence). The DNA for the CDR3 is TGTGCCAGCAGCTTAGGGGGACGGAGGGCCTCCTACGAGCAGTACTTC. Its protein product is CASSLGGRRASYEQYF. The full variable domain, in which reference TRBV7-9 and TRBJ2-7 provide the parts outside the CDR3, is DTGVSQNPRHKITKRGQNVTFRCDPISEHNRLYWYRQTLGQGPEFLTYFQNEAQLEKSRLLSDRFSAERPKGSFSTLEIQRTEQGDSAMYLCASSLGGRRASYEQYFGPGTRLTVT.

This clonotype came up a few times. The CDR3, as DNA: TGTGCCAGCAGCTCGGGACAGGGGCCCGGGGAGCTGTTTTTT. It translates to CASSSGQGPGELFF. The genes are TRBV5-5 and TRBJ2-2; 10 bases are shared with TRBD1. V trimming: 3 bases; J trimming: 6 bases; junction bases outside the gene matches: 2. CDR1 is SGHKS, CDR2 YYEKEE, per germline (reference sequence). This CDR3 has 14 amino acids.